These 16 T cell receptor beta chains share one sample of origin, sequenced in a study of cytomegalovirus exposure and HLA in healthy donors. 60 Vbeta and 13 Jbeta primers were used in PCR. Measured with immunoSEQ multiplex PCR; TCRdb has only the in-frame clones, and not every one. The sample lists 200,000 to 250,000 clones, more than 65% occurring once. Specimen: PBMCs. These receptors originate from a man between 18 and 35 years old in good health and CMV-seronegative.

Comments on this clone: The junction and the germline gene differ at one end; a read error may be behind it. The V call is TRBV5-1, the J call TRBJ2-7; 9 nucleotides agree with TRBD1. This CDR3 is 14 amino acids long. Germline lookup yields CDR1 SGHRS and CDR2 YFSETQ. Written as DNA, the CDR3 is TGCGCCAGCAGCTTATGGGACAGGGCCTACGGGCAGTACTTC. Translated: CASSLWDRAYGQYF.

J is TRBJ2-1 and V is TRBV6-1; 8 nucleotides agree with TRBD1. Germline V gives CDR1 MNHNS, CDR2 SASEGT. This CDR3 has 12 amino acids. With V trimmed by 6 bases and J by 9 bases, 4 bases remained unmatched. The CDR3, as DNA: TGTGCCAGCAGGTCGACAGGGGCTGAGCAGTTCTTC. Translated, it gives CASRSTGAEQFF.

In its sample, this clone was seen a few times. The chain carries TRBV7-9 and TRBJ1-2; 12 bases map to TRBD1. The V and J ends lost 1 base and 5 bases, in that order; junction bases with no gene match: 8. Germline V lookup: CDR1 SEHNR, CDR2 FQNEAQ (reference sequence). The CDR3 extends over 17 amino acids. CDR3 residues: CASSLEGTGGSTYGYTF. CDR3 DNA sequence: TGTGCCAGCAGCTTAGAAGGGACAGGGGGCTCTACTTATGGCTACACCTTC.

This chain links TRBV11-2 with TRBJ1-1, with 8 positions matching TRBD1. V was clipped by 5 bases and J by 7 bases; unmatched bases: 6. Germline V lookup: CDR1 SGHAT, CDR2 FQNNGV. The CDR3 runs 13 residues. The DNA of the CDR3 is TGTGCCAGCAGCCTCGGACAGGGTATTGAAGCTTTCTTT. Its protein is CASSLGQGIEAFF.

This rearrangement joins TRBV11-3 to TRBJ2-3, with TRBD2 matching 8 bases. CDR3 length: 16 residues. V lost 2 bases and J lost 3; bases outside the gene matches: 7. Germline CDR1 and CDR2: SGHNT and YENEEA. The CDR3 region is CASSLTPGGRTDTQYF. The CDR3 nucleotides read TGTGCCAGCAGCTTAACTCCGGGCGGGAGGACAGATACGCAGTATTTT.

The chain combines TRBV2 with TRBJ2-7; 7 bases agree with TRBD2. Germline trimming cut 8 bases from V and 3 bases from J; bases unmatched to any gene: 16. Per germline, CDR1 SNHLY and CDR2 FYNNEI. There are 16 residues in the CDR3. The CDR3 DNA reads TGTGCCAGCGGGCGAGTAGCGGGCCGATCCCGCTACGAGCAGTACTTC. Amino acid sequence: CASGRVAGRSRYEQYF.

The chain is built from TRBV19 and TRBJ2-7, with 9 nucleotides matching TRBD2. The trim removed 3 bases at V and 5 bases at J, leaving 5 bases unmatched. This CDR3 comprises 14 residues. CDR1 and CDR2 (germline): LNHDA, SQIVND (reference sequence). CDR3 nucleotide sequence: TGTGCCAGTAGTATGGCGGGAGGGGTCGACGAGCAGTACTTC. Translation: CASSMAGGVDEQYF.

This chain connects TRBV4-1 to TRBJ2-7; 11 nucleotides align to TRBD2. Looked up from germline, CDR1 is MGHRA and CDR2 is YSYEKL. Trimming at V came to 0 bases and at J to 5 bases, leaving 6 bases not matched to a gene. The CDR3 contains 16 residues. The CDR3 loop is CASSQDSSGRQDEQYF. For the CDR3, the DNA is TGCGCCAGCAGCCAAGATTCTAGCGGGAGGCAAGACGAGCAGTACTTC.

This clone was seen just once. The chain couples TRBV15 to TRBJ2-3, with 7 nucleotides matching TRBD2. V shed 11 bases, J shed 2 bases, and the junction held 7 bases outside the gene matches. Looked up from germline, CDR1 is LNHNV and CDR2 is YYDKDF (reference sequence). The CDR3 is 13 residues long. This CDR3 reads CAARAGSTDTQYF. The CDR3 nucleotides are TGTGCCGCCCGAGCGGGATCCACAGATACGCAGTATTTT.

This chain links TRBV30 with TRBJ2-2; a weak D match, TRBD1 (5 bases). The germline V gene encodes CDR1 GTSNPN and CDR2 SVGIG (reference sequence). Trimming left V 7 bases short and J 2 bases short, with 14 bases between. The CDR3 extends over 14 amino acids. This chain's CDR3 is CASLGHRNTGELFF. CDR3 nucleotide sequence: TGTGCCTCCCTGGGGCATCGAAACACCGGGGAGCTGTTTTTT.

This clone was observed once. V usage is TRBV5-1 and J usage is TRBJ1-2; weak D call: TRBD1 (5 bases). V lost 2 bases and J lost 0, with 8 bases in between. Looked up from germline, CDR1 is SGHRS and CDR2 is YFSETQ. The CDR3 spans 14 residues. This chain's CDR3 is CASSLRTTNYGYTF. The CDR3 DNA is TGCGCCAGCAGCTTAAGGACAACTAACTATGGCTACACCTTC.

The V and J genes are TRBV27 and TRBJ1-2; maybe TRBD1 (6 bases). The CDR3 runs 13 residues. Per germline, CDR1 MNHEY and CDR2 SMNVEV (reference sequence). The V gene lost 7 bases and the J gene lost 6 bases, with 15 bases spanning the gap. The CDR3 DNA reads TGTGCCAGCAAAACAGGGTTATGGAATGGCTACACCTTC. Translating it yields CASKTGLWNGYTF.

This clone was seen more than once but under ten times. The chain employs TRBV5-6 and TRBJ1-1; D unclear. V lost 3 bases and J lost 1, with 7 bases in between. The CDR3 has 13 residues. CDR1 is SGHDT, CDR2 YYEEEE, per germline. The DNA for the CDR3 is TGTGCCAGCAGCTCCCGAGAGAACACTGAAGCTTTCTTT. Its translation is CASSSRENTEAFF.

Here the CDR3 reads CASSRESGLAGLAASYNEQFF. The CDR3 DNA reads as TGCGCCAGCAGCCGCGAATCGGGACTAGCGGGCCTAGCCGCTTCCTACAATGAGCAGTTCTTC. This chain connects TRBV4-1 to TRBJ2-1; the match to TRBD2 covers 12 bases. CDR3 size: 21 residues. Germline CDR1 reads MGHRA; CDR2 reads YSYEKL. The J segment lost 1 base and the V segment lost 4 bases, leaving 17 bases of the junction unmatched.

This clone has just a few counts. The chain combines TRBV6-5 with TRBJ2-2, with 7 bases identical to TRBD1. The CDR3 loop spans 13 amino acids. J gave up 5 bases and V 5 bases, and 2 bases lay outside the gene matches. Germline V gene data show CDR1 as MNHEY and CDR2 as SVGAGI. The CDR3 nucleotides read TGTGCCAGCAGTAGGGGGCGTACCGGGGAGCTGTTTTTT. Translating it yields CASSRGRTGELFF.

The chain carries TRBV28 and TRBJ1-6; D is unclear. Trimming stripped 4 bases from V and 14 bases from J, with 9 bases between. CDR1 is MDHEN and CDR2 is SYDVKM in the germline V gene. The CDR3 extends over 11 amino acids. The CDR3 sequence is CASSSTRALHF. The CDR3 bases are TGTGCCAGCAGTTCGACTAGGGCCCTCCACTTT. Combining the CDR3 with reference TRBV28 and TRBJ1-6 gives the whole variable domain DVKVTQSSRYLVKRTGEKVFLECVQDMDHENMFWYRQDPGLGLRLIYFSYDVKMKEKGDIPEGYSVSREKKERFSLILESASTNQTSMYLCASSSTRALHFGNGTRLTVT.